These 22 T cell receptor beta chains were sequenced from one sample in a study of blood T cell repertoires in COVID-19. Clones were read by immunoSEQ multiplex PCR, and TCRdb kept only the in-frame ones, dropping some. The table records under 200,000 clones, roughly 84% of them present only once. Sequenced: peripheral blood. These receptors all stem from a woman aged 45 to 65 with COVID-19, enrolled during active disease.

This chain uses TRBV5-8 with TRBJ2-3, with TRBD2 matching 8 bases. V dropped 5 bases and J dropped 3; count of bases not matched to a gene: 8. The CDR3 is made up of 15 amino acids. CDR1 and CDR2 (germline): SGHTS, YDEGEE. The CDR3 DNA is TGTGCCAGCAGGGCGGGACTAGTTCAAACAGATACGCAGTATTTT. This sequence encodes CASRAGLVQTDTQYF. Full variable domain (outside the CDR3, taken from reference TRBV5-8 and TRBJ2-3): EAGVTQSPTHLIKTRGQQATLRCSPISGHTSVYWYQQALGLGLQFLLWYDEGEERNRGNFPPRFSGRQFPNYSSELNVNALELEDSALYLCASRAGLVQTDTQYFGPGTRLTVL.

V gene TRBV2 combines with J gene TRBJ2-3; perhaps TRBD2 as D (5 bases). The CDR3 spans 15 residues. Trimming took off 5 bases at V and 2 bases at J, with 14 bases between the two ends. Germline-derived CDR1 and CDR2 are SNHLY and FYNNEI. The CDR3, as DNA: TGTGCCAGCAGTACAACTTTAGCGACCACAGATACGCAGTATTTT. It translates to CASSTTLATTDTQYF.

The rearrangement links TRBV5-4 to TRBJ1-1, with unresolved D. The CDR3 loop spans 14 amino acids. Germline-derived CDR1 and CDR2 are SGHNT and YYREEE (reference sequence). V was shortened by 0 bases and J by 3 bases, with 9 bases between the two germline ends. CDR3 sequence: CASSLDRRDTEAFF. Written as DNA, the CDR3 is TGTGCCAGCAGCTTGGATAGAAGAGACACTGAAGCTTTCTTT.

V and J are TRBV4-3 and TRBJ2-7; the D gene is possibly TRBD1 (6 bases). Trimming stripped 6 bases from V and 6 bases from J, with 18 bases between. CDR1 and CDR2 from the germline V gene are LGHNA and YSLEER. CDR3 length: 14 residues. This chain's CDR3 is CASSHRVWSGEQYF. CDR3 DNA sequence: TGCGCCAGCAGTCACAGGGTTTGGTCTGGCGAGCAGTACTTC.

This rearrangement joins TRBV7-7 to TRBJ2-1, with a tentative D call TRBD2 (5 bases). V shed 6 bases and J shed 7 bases, with 22 bases lying between them. This CDR3 comprises 16 residues. Germline V gives CDR1 SSHAT, CDR2 FNYEAQ (reference sequence). CDR3 coding DNA: TGTGCCAGCAGTACTGTAGCCAAACACCCGGGGAATGAGCAGTTCTTC. Amino acids: CASSTVAKHPGNEQFF.

The chain carries TRBV6-2 or TRBV6-3 and TRBJ1-5; 7 bases agree with TRBD1. With V trimmed by 5 bases and J by 7 bases, 8 bases remained unmatched. The germline CDR1 and CDR2 sequences are MNHEY and SVGEGT. The CDR3 is made up of 14 amino acids. The CDR3 bases are TGTGCCAGCAGTCTAGGAGGGGGCGGACAGCCCCAGCATTTT. Translated, it gives CASSLGGGGQPQHF.

The V and J genes are TRBV9 and TRBJ1-1; D is perhaps TRBD1 (6 bases). V lost 3 bases, J lost 11 bases, and 23 bases lay in between. The CDR3 totals 15 residues. Germline V gives CDR1 SGDLS, CDR2 YYNGEE. The CDR3 reads CASSETGTSLAKAFF. The CDR3 DNA reads as TGTGCCAGCAGCGAGACCGGGACATCCCTCGCCAAGGCTTTCTTT.

This chain links TRBV19 with TRBJ1-1; the match to TRBD1 covers 8 bases. J lost 4 bases, V lost 5 bases, and 6 bases had no gene match. The CDR3 runs to 14 residues. CDR1 is LNHDA, CDR2 SQIVND, per germline (reference sequence). The CDR3 loop is CASSGRTGFTEAFF. CDR3 sequence (DNA): TGTGCCAGTAGTGGCAGGACAGGGTTCACTGAAGCTTTCTTT.

The sample holds one count of this clone. The chain employs TRBV18 and TRBJ1-5, with a tentative D call TRBD1 (6 bases). CDR1 and CDR2 (germline): KGHSH, LQKENI. There are 15 residues in the CDR3. V gave up 5 bases and J gave up 6 bases, with 17 bases separating them. In DNA, the CDR3 is TGTGCCAGCTCAGCGGACAGCCTAAGCGGTCAGCCCCAGCATTTT. It yields the protein CASSADSLSGQPQHF.

The V gene is TRBV6-5, the J gene TRBJ2-7; 8 bases are a match to TRBD1. Germline assignment: CDR1 MNHEY and CDR2 SVGAGI. Trimming removed 0 bases from V and 5 bases from J; junction bases left unmatched: 3. This CDR3 region has 14 residues. DNA for the CDR3: TGTGCCAGCAGTTACTCGCACAGGGGGGACGAGCAGTACTTC. It yields the protein CASSYSHRGDEQYF.

This clone occurred once. The V gene is TRBV7-6, the J gene TRBJ1-2, with a possible D match to TRBD1 (6 bases). CDR3 length: 14 residues. The V gene lost 2 bases and the J gene lost 4 bases, with 11 bases spanning the gap. Germline values: CDR1 SGHVS, CDR2 FNYEAQ. The DNA of the CDR3 is TGTGCCAGCAGCTTAAGCGGGGGGCTCTATGGCTACACCTTC. Translating gives CASSLSGGLYGYTF.

A remark on this clone: This same CDR3 is encoded by further DNA sequences in the sample. The chain couples TRBV21-1 to TRBJ2-7; the table assigns TRBD1, which was not confirmed against the DNA. TRBV21-1 constitutes a pseudogene. The CDR3 consists of 14 residues. This CDR3 is CASSRRQGSYEQYF. The CDR3 DNA sequence: TGTGCCAGCAGCCGCAGACAGGGGTCCTACGAGCAGTACTTC.

This clone was counted once. The J gene is TRBJ1-5, the V gene TRBV6-6; D unclear. In germline, CDR1 is MNHNY, CDR2 SVGAGI (reference sequence). Between the trimmed V and J ends, which lost 3 bases and 2 bases, there was a span of 14 bases. The CDR3 length is 16 residues. CDR3 residues: CASSYKQSLGNQPQHF. CDR3 in DNA: TGTGCCAGCAGTTATAAGCAAAGTTTGGGCAATCAGCCCCAGCATTTT.

The chain uses TRBV4-3 and TRBJ2-5; 8 bases align to TRBD2. V shed 0 bases, J shed 6 bases, and the junction held 9 bases outside the gene matches. Per germline, CDR1 LGHNA and CDR2 YSLEER. The CDR3 contains 16 residues. This CDR3 is CASSQDRVGGAKTQYF. The DNA of the CDR3 is TGCGCCAGCAGCCAAGATCGCGTCGGGGGGGCGAAGACCCAGTACTTC.

This sequence joins TRBV6-5 and TRBJ1-4; D is possibly TRBD1 (5 bases). The V gene's germline CDR1 is MNHEY and CDR2 SVGAGI. This CDR3 has 15 amino acids. Trimming shortened V by 0 bases and J by 7 bases, and 12 bases separated the two germline ends. The CDR3 DNA reads as TGTGCCAGCAGTTACTCGACCCAGGGTGGTGAAAAACTGTTTTTT. Translated: CASSYSTQGGEKLFF.

V and J are TRBV11-2 and TRBJ2-7; 7 bases line up with TRBD2. The CDR3 is 16 residues long. Trimming took 4 bases from V and 0 from J; bases not matched to a gene: 9. Germline V gene data show CDR1 as SGHAT and CDR2 as FQNNGV. CDR3 bases: TGTGCCAGCAGCTCACACAGCGGGGCCAGCTCCTACGAGCAGTACTTC. Its protein is CASSSHSGASSYEQYF.

In this sample, this clone turned up once. The chain has TRBV10-3 and TRBJ1-6; 10 nucleotides align to TRBD1. Germline CDR1 is ENHRY and CDR2 is SYGVKD. J lost 5 bases, V lost 6 bases, and 1 base had no gene match. The length of the CDR3 is 14 residues. The CDR3 DNA is TGTGCCATCAGCGGGACAGGGGATAATTCACCCCTCCACTTT. Amino acid sequence: CAISGTGDNSPLHF.

In DNA, the CDR3 is TGTGCCAGTAGTATGAGTGACTCTGGGGCCAACGTCCTGACTTTC. Translation: CASSMSDSGANVLTF. The genes are TRBV19 and TRBJ2-6; D remains unclear. The CDR3 sequence is 15 residues long. V shed 3 bases and J shed 0 bases, with 6 bases lying between them. Germline V lookup: CDR1 LNHDA, CDR2 SQIVND (reference sequence).

This chain joins TRBV6-5 and TRBJ1-1; D may be TRBD1 (6 bases). There are 14 residues in the CDR3. V dropped 6 bases and J dropped 6 bases, with 17 bases sitting between them. CDR1 is MNHEY, CDR2 SVGAGI, per germline. In DNA form, the CDR3 reads TGTGCCAGCAGCCCCAACACAGGGAGCGCTGAAGCTTTCTTT. Translated: CASSPNTGSAEAFF.

This sequence joins TRBV19 and TRBJ2-3; TRBD2 aligns across 12 bases. This CDR3 region has 16 residues. After removal of 3 bases from V and 3 bases from J, the junction contained 4 bases not matched to a gene. In germline, CDR1 is LNHDA, CDR2 SQIVND (reference sequence). The CDR3 DNA sequence: TGTGCCAGTAGTATCCGACTAGCGGGGGCAACAGATACGCAGTATTTT. Translated, it gives CASSIRLAGATDTQYF. Combining the CDR3 with reference TRBV19 and TRBJ2-3 gives the whole variable domain DGGITQSPKYLFRKEGQNVTLSCEQNLNHDAMYWYRQDPGQGLRLIYYSQIVNDFQKGDIAEGYSVSREKKESFPLTVTSAQKNPTAFYLCASSIRLAGATDTQYFGPGTRLTVL.

The chain combines TRBV28 with TRBJ1-5, with TRBD1 matching over 7 bases. With 7 bases clipped from V and 2 bases from J, the junction kept 8 bases outside the gene matches. CDR1 is MDHEN and CDR2 is SYDVKM in the germline V gene. This CDR3 spans 15 amino acids. This CDR3 reads CASTTTGTGNQPQHF. The DNA for the CDR3 is TGTGCCAGCACCACCACAGGGACAGGCAATCAGCCCCAGCATTTT.

This chain joins TRBV5-1 and TRBJ2-1, with D tentatively TRBD1 (5 bases). V gave up 1 base and J gave up 2 bases, with 13 bases separating them. Germline lookup yields CDR1 SGHRS and CDR2 YFSETQ. This CDR3 is 16 amino acids long. The CDR3: CASSLPQGEAYNEQFF. As DNA, the CDR3 is TGCGCCAGCAGCTTGCCCCAGGGTGAGGCCTACAATGAGCAGTTCTTC.